Presented here are 26 T cell receptor beta chains from one specimen sequenced in a study of blood T cell repertoires in COVID-19. Produced via immunoSEQ multiplex PCR; TCRdb's table is partial and in-frame only. The sample consists of about 400,000 clones, approximately 87% of them appearing once. The sample consisted of PBMCs or T cells enriched from blood (not recorded which). All receptors come from a woman in her twenties or thirties with acute COVID-19.

The sample holds a few counts of this clone. The rearrangement links TRBV4-1 to TRBJ1-3; D gene unclear. CDR1 and CDR2 from the germline V gene are MGHRA and YSYEKL. V was trimmed by 0 bases and J by 7 bases, leaving 19 bases between them. This CDR3 is built from 17 residues. This chain's CDR3 is CASSQDATFGRENTIYF. CDR3 nucleotide sequence: TGCGCCAGCAGCCAAGATGCCACGTTCGGAAGGGAGAACACCATATATTTT.

The rearrangement joins TRBV10-3 to TRBJ2-7, with TRBD1 matching over 7 bases. CDR1 ENHRY and CDR2 SYGVKD come from the germline V gene. Losses at the gene ends were 6 bases for V and 4 bases for J; bases not matched to a gene: 3. The CDR3 is 12 amino acids. The CDR3 nucleotides read TGTGCCATCAGGACAGGGCCGTACGAGCAGTACTTC. Translated: CAIRTGPYEQYF.

This clone was counted only a few times. The gene calls are TRBV6-1 and TRBJ2-3; weak D call: TRBD1 (5 bases). This CDR3 region has 14 residues. Trimming pared 2 bases from V and 7 bases from J, leaving 13 bases between. Germline V gene sequence: CDR1 MNHNS, CDR2 SASEGT. CDR3 sequence reads: CASSESRGLNTQYF. CDR3 bases: TGTGCCAGCAGTGAATCAAGGGGCCTAAATACGCAGTATTTT.

The chain uses TRBV6-1 and TRBJ2-7, with 7 bases matching TRBD2. The CDR3 loop spans 14 amino acids. The ends lost 3 bases at V and 3 bases at J; junction bases unmatched: 5. The germline V gene encodes CDR1 MNHNS and CDR2 SASEGT. The CDR3 spells CASSDRGDYYEQYF. As DNA, the CDR3 is TGTGCCAGCAGTGACAGAGGGGACTACTACGAGCAGTACTTC.

This chain links TRBV28 with TRBJ1-1; D is uncertain. Germline CDR1 reads MDHEN; CDR2 reads SYDVKM. The CDR3 covers 14 residues. Trimming took off 2 bases at V and 2 bases at J, with 9 bases between the two ends. In DNA, the CDR3 is TGTGCCAGCAGTTTAAGTCAGACTAACACTGAAGCTTTCTTT. Translating it yields CASSLSQTNTEAFF.

Of note for this clone: At one of its ends the junction is not consistent with the germline gene, which may arise from a read error. V gene TRBV18 combines with J gene TRBJ2-1, with D maybe TRBD2 (7 bases). CDR1 is KGHSH and CDR2 is LQKENI in the germline V gene. This CDR3 has 15 amino acids. The CDR3 DNA reads as TGTGCCAGCTCTCCACAGGGAGGGGGCTACAATGAGCAGTTCTTC. This encodes CASSPQGGGYNEQFF.

This clone was detected only once. This CDR3 is also generated by other DNA sequences in the sample. The chain employs TRBV18 and TRBJ1-5; TRBD1 is a possible D gene (5 bases). V was clipped by 3 bases and J by 5 bases, with 8 bases between them. CDR1 is KGHSH and CDR2 is LQKENI in the germline V gene. This CDR3 has 13 residues. CDR3 sequence (DNA): TGTGCCAGCTCACCTTCAGGGTATCAGCCCCAGCATTTT. Amino acid sequence: CASSPSGYQPQHF.

This chain joins TRBV7-3 and TRBJ1-6, with a weak D call TRBD1 (5 bases). The germline V gene encodes CDR1 SGHTA and CDR2 FQGTGA. Trimming stripped 5 bases from V and 2 bases from J, with 10 bases between. The CDR3 length is 15 residues. Here the CDR3 reads CASSRGAPYNSPLHF. The CDR3 bases are TGTGCCAGCAGCAGGGGTGCCCCCTATAATTCACCCCTCCACTTT.

The chain links TRBV30 to TRBJ1-2, with D possibly being TRBD1 (5 bases). Germline V lookup: CDR1 GTSNPN, CDR2 SVGIG (reference sequence). This CDR3 is 13 amino acids long. The V gene lost 2 bases and the J gene lost 6 bases, with 13 bases spanning the gap. The CDR3 DNA sequence: TGTGCCTGGAGTTCATGGGGGGGTGATGGCTACACCTTC. Translated, it gives CAWSSWGGDGYTF.

In nucleotides, the CDR3 is TGTGCCAGCAGCCTCCGACTAACTACAAGCAATGAGCAGTTCTTC. It is translated as CASSLRLTTSNEQFF. The gene calls are TRBV28 and TRBJ2-1, with TRBD2 as a possible D gene (5 bases). The CDR3 totals 15 residues. The germline V gene has CDR1 MDHEN and CDR2 SYDVKM. Deletions cut 6 bases from V and 6 bases from J, with 18 bases between.

This clone was counted a single time. The rearrangement links TRBV28 to TRBJ1-6; D gene unclear. The CDR3 is 16 residues long. Per germline, CDR1 MDHEN and CDR2 SYDVKM. The CDR3 protein is CVTGGQALDRNSPLHF. The CDR3 DNA follows: TGTGTGACGGGAGGCCAGGCATTAGATCGGAATTCACCCCTCCACTTT.

The chain uses TRBV7-3 and TRBJ2-7; 7 bases fit TRBD2. The junction had 10 bases not matched to a gene; V was cut back by 5 bases and J by 3 bases. The CDR3 is 15 residues long. Germline V gives CDR1 SGHTA, CDR2 FQGTGA. The chain's CDR3 is CASSIGGGELYEQYF. CDR3 in DNA: TGTGCCAGCAGCATAGGCGGGGGAGAGCTCTACGAGCAGTACTTC.

V gene TRBV7-6 combines with J gene TRBJ2-7; D may be TRBD1 (5 bases). Trimming pared 1 base from V and 0 bases from J, leaving 10 bases between. This CDR3 comprises 15 residues. Looked up from germline, CDR1 is SGHVS and CDR2 is FNYEAQ. CDR3 region: CASSLEPDSSYEQYF. The CDR3 DNA reads as TGTGCCAGCAGCTTAGAGCCAGACAGCTCCTACGAGCAGTACTTC.

The chain employs TRBV7-3 and TRBJ1-6; unclear D gene. CDR1 and CDR2 (germline): SGHTA, FQGTGA. The CDR3 length is 16 residues. V was shortened by 2 bases and J by 11 bases, with 19 bases between the two germline ends. The CDR3 DNA sequence: TGTGCCAGCAGCTTACTCGCCTCTTCCCTAGGCGCACCCCTCCACTTT. Its protein product is CASSLLASSLGAPLHF. Full variable domain (outside the CDR3, taken from reference TRBV7-3 and TRBJ1-6): GAGVSQTPSNKVTEKGKYVELRCDPISGHTALYWYRQSLGQGPEFLIYFQGTGAADDSGLPNDRFFAVRPEGSVSTLKIQRTERGDSAVYLCASSLLASSLGAPLHFGNGTRLTVT.

The genes are TRBV2 and TRBJ2-2, with 12 bases that match TRBD2. The CDR3 consists of 17 residues. J gave up 0 bases and V 7 bases, and 6 bases lay outside the gene matches. Germline CDR1 reads SNHLY; CDR2 reads FYNNEI. CDR3 in DNA: TGTGCCAGCAACACACTAGCGGGGGGCCCGAACACCGGGGAGCTGTTTTTT. This encodes CASNTLAGGPNTGELFF.

The gene calls are TRBV10-3 and TRBJ2-7, with D hard to call. From germline, CDR1 is ENHRY and CDR2 SYGVKD. The CDR3 consists of 12 residues. V lost 11 bases to trimming and J lost 4 bases, with 15 bases between them. The CDR3 DNA is TGTGCCTCAGGTAAAGACCCATACGAGCAGTACTTC. Translating it yields CASGKDPYEQYF.

The chain has TRBV7-9 and TRBJ1-2, with 8 bases lining up with TRBD1. V lost 5 bases to trimming and J lost 6 bases; unmatched junction nucleotides: 8. This CDR3 has 14 residues. Germline assignment: CDR1 SEHNR and CDR2 FQNEAQ (reference sequence). The CDR3 DNA reads as TGTGCCAGCAGCCTAGGACAGGGCCGCCATGGCTACACCTTC. Translation gives CASSLGQGRHGYTF.

This chain links TRBV2 with TRBJ2-5, with D possibly being TRBD1 (6 bases). Trimming shortened V by 7 bases and J by 7 bases, and 16 bases separated the two germline ends. Germline-derived CDR1 and CDR2 are SNHLY and FYNNEI. The length of the CDR3 is 13 residues. CDR3 protein: CASKLDRQGTQYF. CDR3 coding DNA: TGTGCCAGCAAGCTAGACAGGCAGGGGACCCAGTACTTC.

This clone appeared a single time. This chain joins TRBV19 and TRBJ1-4, with D uncertain. Germline values: CDR1 LNHDA, CDR2 SQIVND (reference sequence). With 9 bases removed from V and 0 bases from J, the gap between germline ends came to 11 bases. The CDR3 is made up of 14 amino acids. CDR3 nucleotide sequence: TGTGCCAGCCGTCTTGGCACAACTAATGAAAAACTGTTTTTT. Translation: CASRLGTTNEKLFF. Using reference TRBV19 and TRBJ1-4 for the parts outside the CDR3, the full variable domain is DGGITQSPKYLFRKEGQNVTLSCEQNLNHDAMYWYRQDPGQGLRLIYYSQIVNDFQKGDIAEGYSVSREKKESFPLTVTSAQKNPTAFYLCASRLGTTNEKLFFGSGTQLSVL.

V gene TRBV21-1 combines with J gene TRBJ2-5; the table's D gene call, TRBD2, was not cross checked with the DNA. TRBV21-1 is a pseudogene. The CDR3 has 14 residues. In DNA, the CDR3 is TGTGCCAGCAGCTCGAAACGGGTGGTGGAGACCCAGTACTTC. Amino acid sequence: CASSSKRVVETQYF.

V and J are TRBV28 and TRBJ2-7, with TRBD2 matching over 13 bases. This CDR3 spans 14 amino acids. V was clipped by 6 bases and J by 6 bases; unmatched bases: 5. Germline V lookup: CDR1 MDHEN, CDR2 SYDVKM. In DNA, the CDR3 is TGTGCCAGCAGGAGACTAGCGGGGGGAGGCGAGCAGTACTTC. It translates to CASRRLAGGGEQYF.

This clone appeared a few times. V usage is TRBV10-3 and J usage is TRBJ2-1, with 8 bases lining up with TRBD1. Germline V gene lookup returns CDR1 ENHRY and CDR2 SYGVKD. This CDR3 comprises 13 residues. V dropped 7 bases and J dropped 8; count of bases not matched to a gene: 7. DNA of the CDR3: TGTGCCATCATGAGGGACAGGCAATATGAGCAGTTCTTC. Translated, it gives CAIMRDRQYEQFF.

The chain couples TRBV21-1 to TRBJ1-2; the table calls TRBD1, which could not be checked here. TRBV21-1 counts as a pseudogene. This CDR3 has 14 residues. The CDR3 DNA is TGTGCCAGCAGCGAAGGGACAGCCATACGTGGCTACACCTTC. Translated: CASSEGTAIRGYTF.

This clone showed up just a few times. The rearrangement joins TRBV4-1 to TRBJ1-4, with 9 bases that match TRBD1. V lost 8 bases, J lost 6 bases, and 13 bases stayed unmatched. This CDR3 is 16 amino acids long. Germline CDR1 and CDR2: MGHRA and YSYEKL. CDR3 coding DNA: TGCGCCAGCGCTATTGGACAGGGGTTTTCGGATGAAAAACTGTTTTTT. Translation: CASAIGQGFSDEKLFF.

The J gene is TRBJ1-4, the V gene TRBV30, with 7 bases identical to TRBD1. The CDR3 extends over 17 amino acids. Germline trimming cut 0 bases from V and 4 bases from J; bases unmatched to any gene: 11. The V gene's germline CDR1 is GTSNPN and CDR2 SVGIG (reference sequence). CDR3: CAWSVKGRGPVNEKLFF. DNA of the CDR3: TGTGCCTGGAGTGTAAAAGGAAGGGGGCCGGTTAATGAAAAACTGTTTTTT. The whole variable domain, remainder taken from reference TRBV30 and TRBJ1-4, is SQTIHQWPATLVQPVGSPLSLECTVEGTSNPNLYWYRQAAGRGLQLLFYSVGIGQISSEVPQNLSASRPQDRQFILSSKKLLLSDSGFYLCAWSVKGRGPVNEKLFFGSGTQLSVL.

The chain uses TRBV3-1 (or the pseudogene TRBV3-2) and TRBJ2-7; D possibly corresponds to TRBD1 (5 bases). V lost 1 base and J lost 7, with 11 bases in between. Germline-derived CDR1 and CDR2 are LGHDT and YNNKEL (reference sequence). The CDR3 spans 13 residues. CDR3 sequence: CASSQASGQEQYF. The CDR3 DNA reads TGTGCCAGCAGCCAAGCGTCAGGGCAAGAGCAGTACTTC.